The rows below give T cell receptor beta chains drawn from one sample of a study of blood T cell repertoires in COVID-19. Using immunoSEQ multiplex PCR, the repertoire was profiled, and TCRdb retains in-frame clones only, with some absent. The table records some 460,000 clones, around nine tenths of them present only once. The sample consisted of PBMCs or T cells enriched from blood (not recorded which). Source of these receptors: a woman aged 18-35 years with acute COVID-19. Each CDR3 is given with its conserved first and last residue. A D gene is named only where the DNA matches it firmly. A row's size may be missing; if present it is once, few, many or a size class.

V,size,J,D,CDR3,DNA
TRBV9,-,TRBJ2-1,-,CASSVLGSGSNEQFF,TGTGCCAGCAGCGTACTCGGGAGTGGTTCCAATGAGCAGTTCTTC
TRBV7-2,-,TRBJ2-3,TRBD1,CASRRQGGTDTQYF,TGTGCCAGCAGAAGACAGGGGGGAACAGATACGCAGTATTTT
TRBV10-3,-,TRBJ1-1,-,CAIRRLVETEAFF,TGTGCCATCAGGAGGTTGGTGGAGACTGAAGCTTTCTTT
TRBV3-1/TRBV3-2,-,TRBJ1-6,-,CASSQDQNYNSPLHF,TGTGCCAGCAGCCAAGATCAAAACTATAATTCACCCCTCCACTTT
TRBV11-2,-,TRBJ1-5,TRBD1,CASSPDRGDQPQHF,TGTGCCAGCAGCCCAGACAGGGGAGACCAGCCCCAGCATTTT
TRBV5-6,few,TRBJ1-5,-,CASSLRRRQPHQPQHF,TGTGCCAGCAGCTTGAGGCGGCGGCAGCCTCATCAGCCCCAGCATTTT
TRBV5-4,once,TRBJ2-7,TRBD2,CASSLRGVGEQYF,TGTGCCAGCAGCTTGCGGGGGGTGGGTGAGCAGTACTTC
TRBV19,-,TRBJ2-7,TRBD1,CASSFTGEREQYF,TGTGCCAGTAGTTTCACAGGGGAAAGGGAGCAGTACTTC
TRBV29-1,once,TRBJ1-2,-,CSVDYNSGFYTF,TGCAGCGTTGATTATAATTCGGGTTTCTACACCTTC
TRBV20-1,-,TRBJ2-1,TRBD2,CSASRGTSGASNEQFF,TGCAGTGCTAGTAGAGGGACTAGCGGGGCCAGTAATGAGCAGTTCTTC
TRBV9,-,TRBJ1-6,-,CASSVDPPGIDSPLHF,TGTGCCAGCAGCGTAGATCCCCCAGGGATTGATTCACCCCTCCACTTT
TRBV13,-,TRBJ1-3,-,CASSLSRGLHTIYF,TGTGCCAGCAGCTTATCTAGGGGGTTGCACACCATATATTTT
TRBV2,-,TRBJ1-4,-,CASSLTATNEKLFF,TGTGCCAGCAGTCTCACAGCAACTAATGAAAAACTGTTTTTT
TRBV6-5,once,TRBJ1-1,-,CASSYSSTEAFF,TGTGCCAGCAGTTACTCGAGTACCGAAGCTTTCTTT
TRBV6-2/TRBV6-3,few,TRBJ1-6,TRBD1,CASSYGQGDSPLHF,TGTGCCAGCAGTTACGGACAGGGTGATTCACCCCTCCACTTT
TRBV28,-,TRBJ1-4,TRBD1,CASSSPIRTGREKLFF,TGTGCCAGCAGTTCACCAATCAGGACAGGGAGGGAAAAACTGTTTTTT
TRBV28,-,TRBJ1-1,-,CASKGHIMNTEAFF,TGTGCCAGCAAGGGACACATTATGAACACTGAAGCTTTCTTT
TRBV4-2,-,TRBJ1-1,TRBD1,CASSPGQGTEAFF,TGTGCCAGCAGCCCCGGACAGGGCACTGAAGCTTTCTTT
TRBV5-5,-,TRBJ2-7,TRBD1,CASSSGQGFGEQYF,TGTGCCAGCAGCTCGGGACAGGGCTTTGGCGAGCAGTACTTC
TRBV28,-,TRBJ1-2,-,CASSLALRGGYTF,TGTGCCAGCAGTTTAGCCTTACGGGGTGGCTACACCTTC
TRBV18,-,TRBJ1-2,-,CASSPRQANYGYTF,TGTGCCAGCTCACCACGACAGGCTAACTATGGCTACACCTTC
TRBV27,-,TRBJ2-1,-,CASSLQGIRYEQFF,TGTGCCAGCAGTTTACAGGGGATTAGGTATGAGCAGTTCTTC
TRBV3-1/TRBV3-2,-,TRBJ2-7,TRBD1,CASSQFGWDRGSYEQYF,TGTGCCAGCAGCCAATTCGGCTGGGACAGGGGGTCCTACGAGCAGTACTTC
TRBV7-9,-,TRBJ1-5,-,CASQRGNQPQHF,TGTGCCAGCCAACGAGGCAATCAGCCCCAGCATTTT
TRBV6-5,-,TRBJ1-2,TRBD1,CASSLDQQGADGYTF,TGTGCCAGCAGTTTAGATCAACAGGGGGCGGATGGCTACACCTTC
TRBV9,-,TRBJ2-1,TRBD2,CASSVALGSGGSYNEQFF,TGTGCCAGCAGCGTAGCGTTGGGTAGCGGGGGCTCCTACAATGAGCAGTTCTTC
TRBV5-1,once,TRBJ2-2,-,CASSWTDPNTGELFF,TGCGCCAGCAGCTGGACAGACCCGAACACCGGGGAGCTGTTTTTT
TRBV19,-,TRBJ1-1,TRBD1,CASNPTDRDTEAFF,TGTGCCAGTAACCCCACCGACAGGGACACTGAAGCTTTCTTT
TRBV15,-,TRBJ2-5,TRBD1,CATSRQGVMETQYF,TGTGCCACCAGCAGACAGGGGGTTATGGAGACCCAGTACTTC
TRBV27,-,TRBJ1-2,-,CASSNRGGYTF,TGTGCCAGCAGTAACCGGGGTGGCTACACCTTC
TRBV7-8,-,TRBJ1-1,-,CASSFGTTTTEAFF,TGTGCCAGCAGCTTCGGGACTACAACCACTGAAGCTTTCTTT
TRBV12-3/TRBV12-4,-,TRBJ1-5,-,CASSLARDQPQHF,TGTGCCAGCAGTTTAGCGCGGGATCAGCCCCAGCATTTT
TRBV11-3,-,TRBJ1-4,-,CASSPETTGSRATNEKLFF,TGTGCCAGCAGCCCAGAGACAACAGGGAGTAGAGCAACTAATGAAAAACTGTTTTTT
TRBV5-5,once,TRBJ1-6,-,CASSLASARGNSPLHF,TGTGCCAGCAGCTTGGCGTCCGCCCGGGGAAATTCACCCCTCCACTTT
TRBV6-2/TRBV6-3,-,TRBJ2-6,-,CASSELTGANVLTF,TGTGCCAGCAGCGAACTTACTGGGGCCAACGTCCTGACTTTC
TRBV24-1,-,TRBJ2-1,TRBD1,CATSEGGQGAYNEQFF,TGTGCCACCAGTGAGGGAGGACAGGGGGCATACAATGAGCAGTTCTTC
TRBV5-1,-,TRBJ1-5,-,CASSLSSNQPQHF,TGCGCCAGCAGCCTCAGTTCCAATCAGCCCCAGCATTTT
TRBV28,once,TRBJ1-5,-,CASRPPWADRNQPQHF,TGTGCCAGCAGGCCCCCTTGGGCAGACAGAAATCAGCCCCAGCATTTT
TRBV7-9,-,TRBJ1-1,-,CASSPLNTEAFF,TGTGCCAGCAGCCCATTGAACACTGAAGCTTTCTTT
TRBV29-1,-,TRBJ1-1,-,CSVTRQLTDTEAFF,TGCAGCGTTACAAGACAGTTGACGGACACTGAAGCTTTCTTT
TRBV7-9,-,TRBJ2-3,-,CASSYGQSTDTQYF,TGTGCCAGCAGCTACGGACAGAGCACAGATACGCAGTATTTT
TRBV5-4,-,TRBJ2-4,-,CASSLGQGKAKNIQYF,TGTGCCAGCAGCTTGGGGCAGGGTAAAGCCAAAAACATTCAGTACTTC
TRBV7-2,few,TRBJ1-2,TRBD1,CASSLDRGGYGYTF,TGTGCCAGCAGCTTAGACAGGGGAGGCTATGGCTACACCTTC
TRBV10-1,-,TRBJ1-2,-,CASIVSRDYGYTF,TGCGCCAGCATAGTATCCAGGGACTATGGCTACACCTTC
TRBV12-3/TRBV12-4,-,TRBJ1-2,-,CASTRGEYSYTF,TGTGCCAGCACACGGGGAGAGTATAGCTACACCTTC
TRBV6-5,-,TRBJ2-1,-,CASSYRPGAANEQFF,TGTGCCAGCAGTTACCGCCCAGGGGCGGCCAATGAGCAGTTCTTC
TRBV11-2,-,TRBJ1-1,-,CASSKQGDTEAFF,TGTGCCAGCAGCAAACAGGGAGACACTGAAGCTTTCTTT
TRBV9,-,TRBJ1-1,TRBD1,CASSVAPDRRNEAFF,TGTGCCAGCAGCGTAGCTCCGGACAGGAGAAATGAAGCTTTCTTT
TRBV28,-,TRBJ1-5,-,CASSSTTGGWHF,TGTGCCAGCAGTTCCACAACGGGAGGTTGGCATTTT
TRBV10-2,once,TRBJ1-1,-,CASSPPGLGAFF,TGCGCCAGCAGTCCCCCGGGACTAGGAGCTTTCTTT
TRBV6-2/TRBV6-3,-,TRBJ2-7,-,CASSYSSGRSLRTYEQYF,TGTGCCAGCAGTTACTCCAGCGGTCGATCGTTACGGACCTACGAGCAGTACTTC
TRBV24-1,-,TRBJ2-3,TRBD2,CATSEGGRADTQYF,TGTGCCACCAGTGAGGGCGGGAGAGCGGATACGCAGTATTTT